This T cell receptor beta chain was sequenced during a study of OX40 agonist ivuxolimab in advanced cancers. Background on the study: Every 2 weeks, patients got intravenous ivuxolimab at one of six dose levels (0.01-10 mg/kg). The eligibility criteria allowed prior anti-PD-1, anti-PD-L1 or anti-CTLA-4 therapy, and around 38% had some. Study-wide results and limits: At 0.1 to 3.0 mg/kg and by week 6, CD4+ and CD8+ T cells in the blood had expanded clonally. Some patients without response likewise showed low normalized clonal expansion.

Clones were sequenced by immunoSEQ multiplex PCR, and TCRdb holds only the in-frame ones, with some missing. The sample shows 65,000 to 95,000 clones, around 87% of them seen only once. The CDR3 has 15 amino acids. The V gene lost 2 bases and the J gene lost 4 bases, with 14 bases spanning the gap. Germline V lookup: CDR1 KGHSY, CDR2 FQNENV. As for this clone: The antigen remains unidentified.

The sequencing used CD4+ or CD8+ T cells sorted from blood, collected in a trial of the OX40 agonist ivuxolimab. This rearrangement joins TRBV16 to TRBJ1-2; a weak D match, TRBD1 (6 bases). The clonotype originates from an adult with an advanced solid tumor such as melanoma, head and neck, liver or kidney cancer. The CDR3 region is CASSQKGGGLYGYTF. In nucleotides, the CDR3 is TGTGCCAGCAGCCAAAAGGGCGGGGGGCTCTATGGCTACACCTTC.